Shown below are 32 T cell receptor beta chains from a single sample sequenced in a study of Graves' ophthalmopathy and Graves' hyperthyroidism. Amplification of TCR beta CDR3 regions used RNA transcripts. Second-round multiplex PCR followed a first-round RT-PCR using HTBI primers. TCRdb fed the multiplex PCR reads into MiXCR, producing one record per CDR3 protein. The data contain around 590,000 distinct CDR3 sequences, about 35% of them singletons. Sequenced: peripheral blood or thyroid tissue (not recorded which). The receptors were sampled from an adult man with Graves' hyperthyroidism.

This clonotype was observed at least ten times. The rearrangement uses TRBV13 and TRBJ1-2, with 8 positions matching TRBD1. The V and J ends lost 6 bases and 4 bases, in that order; junction bases with no gene match: 10. Germline V gene data show CDR1 as PRHDT and CDR2 as FYEKMQ (reference sequence). The CDR3 has 15 residues. CDR3 sequence: CASSFNRGEVYGYTF. CDR3 DNA: TGTGCCAGCAGTTTTAACAGGGGGGAGGTCTATGGCTACACCTTC.

This clonotype was seen repeatedly, ten times or more. The J gene is TRBJ2-7, the V gene TRBV15, with TRBD2 identical over 7 bases. This CDR3 region has 14 residues. Germline V gene sequence: CDR1 LNHNV, CDR2 YYDKDF (reference sequence). V dropped 9 bases and J dropped 2; count of bases not matched to a gene: 10. The CDR3 sequence: CATAPSGDTYEQYF. CDR3 nucleotides: TGTGCCACAGCTCCTAGCGGAGATACCTACGAGCAGTACTTC. Filled out from reference TRBV15 and TRBJ2-7, the complete variable domain reads DAMVIQNPRYQVTQFGKPVTLSCSQTLNHNVMYWYQQKSSQAPKLLFHYYDKDFNNEADTPDNFQSRRPNTSFCFLDIRSPGLGDTAMYLCATAPSGDTYEQYFGPGTRLTVT.

This clonotype was detected only once. The rearrangement uses TRBV7-9 and TRBJ2-7; 11 bases align to TRBD2. V shed 4 bases and J 7 bases; nucleotides not matched to a gene: 9. This CDR3 is built from 15 residues. Germline CDR1 SEHNR, CDR2 FQNEAQ (reference sequence). The CDR3 DNA reads as TGTGCCAGCAGCTCCGGGACTAGCGGATTACAAGAGCAGTACTTC. Its translation is CASSSGTSGLQEQYF.

V usage is TRBV2 and J usage is TRBJ1-2; 7 nucleotides agree with TRBD1. J was trimmed by 2 bases and V by 5 bases; bases with no gene match: 14. The CDR3 sequence is 17 residues long. Germline values: CDR1 SNHLY, CDR2 FYNNEI. The CDR3 here is CASSRRTGDRLNYGYTF. Here the CDR3 DNA reads TGTGCCAGCAGTCGCCGGACAGGCGACCGACTAAACTATGGCTACACCTTC.

This clonotype was picked up one time. A much larger clone lies one base from this, so it may be a read error. The chain combines TRBV7-9 with TRBJ1-6; D gene unclear. In germline, CDR1 is SEHNR, CDR2 FQNEAQ (reference sequence). This CDR3 is built from 14 residues. This chain's CDR3 is CASNLAGFNSPLHF. DNA of the CDR3: TGTGCCAGCAACTTAGCGGGTTTCAATTCACCCCTCCACTTT.

The chain has TRBV6-5 and TRBJ2-2, with TRBD1 as a possible D gene (5 bases). CDR3 size: 16 residues. The germline V gene encodes CDR1 MNHEY and CDR2 SVGAGI. Trimming removed 6 bases from V and 1 base from J, with 15 bases in between. CDR3 sequence (DNA): TGTGCCAGCAGACGTAATTCTCAGGGGAACACCGGGGAGCTGTTTTTT. Translating gives CASRRNSQGNTGELFF.

The V and J genes are TRBV7-9 and TRBJ2-7, with TRBD2 matching over 9 bases. This CDR3 is 15 amino acids long. The V segment lost 5 bases and the J segment 0 bases; nucleotides outside the gene matches: 5. CDR1 SEHNR and CDR2 FQNEAQ come from the germline V gene (reference sequence). CDR3 sequence: CASSPPSGVSYEQYF. The CDR3 DNA reads TGTGCCAGCAGCCCACCTAGCGGGGTCTCCTACGAGCAGTACTTC.

V gene TRBV7-9 combines with J gene TRBJ2-7; 11 nucleotides align to TRBD2. Per germline, CDR1 SEHNR and CDR2 FQNEAQ (reference sequence). There are 17 residues in the CDR3. V gave up 5 bases and J gave up 3 bases; unmatched junction bases: 12. In DNA form, the CDR3 reads TGTGCCAGCAGCCTAAGCACCGGGACTAGCGGAATCTACGAGCAGTACTTC. Translating gives CASSLSTGTSGIYEQYF.

The chain recombines TRBV20-1 with TRBJ2-7, with a weak D call TRBD2 (6 bases). Germline values: CDR1 DFQATT, CDR2 SNEGSKA (reference sequence). Trimming cost V 6 bases and J 2 bases, with 26 bases left between them. The CDR3 runs 17 residues. The CDR3 DNA follows: TGCAGTGCCAGCAGCCAAGATCTGGGACGGGAGACCTACGAGCAGTACTTC. Protein product: CSASSQDLGRETYEQYF.

This clonotype appeared many times. The gene calls are TRBV9 and TRBJ1-2, with D hard to call. The CDR3 covers 14 residues. The germline V gene has CDR1 SGDLS and CDR2 YYNGEE. V shed 0 bases and J shed 2 bases, with 8 bases lying between them. The DNA for the CDR3 is TGTGCCAGCAGCGTAGGGTCCGGGAACTATGGCTACACCTTC. It is translated as CASSVGSGNYGYTF.

This clonotype was detected ten times or more. The chain is built from TRBV7-8 and TRBJ2-7, with D possibly being TRBD2 (5 bases). The CDR3 has 13 residues. Trimming removed 2 bases from V and 3 bases from J, with 8 bases in between. CDR1 and CDR2 from the germline V gene are SGHVS and FQNEAQ. The CDR3 bases are TGTGCCAGCAGCTTAAGAGGGTTCTACGAGCAGTACTTC. It yields the protein CASSLRGFYEQYF.

Turning to this clonotype: At one of its ends the junction is not consistent with the germline gene, which may arise from a read error. The rearrangement joins TRBV7-9 to TRBJ2-3; tentative D call: TRBD2 (6 bases). The CDR3 length is 14 residues. The germline CDR1 and CDR2 sequences are SEHNR and FQNEAQ (reference sequence). CDR3 sequence: CASSQGGEVDMQYF. The CDR3 DNA reads TGTGCCAGCAGCCAAGGCGGGGAGGTAGATATGCAGTATTTT. The whole variable domain, filled in from reference TRBV7-9 and TRBJ2-3, reads DTGVSQNPRHKITKRGQNVTFRCDPISEHNRLYWYRQTLGQGPEFLTYFQNEAQLEKSRLLSDRFSAERPKGSFSTLEIQRTEQGDSAMYLCASSQGGEVDMQYFGPGTRLTVL.

For this clonotype: This may arise from a read error, as a much more abundant clone is one base away. The CDR3, as DNA: TGTGCCAGCACAGTGGCAGGGACTCCCCACGAGCGGTACTTC. The encoded protein is CASTVAGTPHERYF. The gene calls are TRBV2 and TRBJ2-7; tentative D call: TRBD2 (6 bases). The CDR3 length is 14 residues. The germline CDR1 and CDR2 sequences are SNHLY and FYNNEI.

This clonotype has ten or more counts. The chain couples TRBV29-1 to TRBJ2-7, with 8 positions matching TRBD1. Germline V lookup: CDR1 SQVTM, CDR2 ANQGSEA. The CDR3 length is 15 residues. Losses at the gene ends were 4 bases for V and 4 bases for J; bases not matched to a gene: 12. Here the CDR3 DNA reads TGCAGCGTTGGTGGGCGGACAGGGTCGGGGTACGAGCAGTACTTC. Translated: CSVGGRTGSGYEQYF.

There are many counts of this clonotype. The J gene is TRBJ2-2, the V gene TRBV2; TRBD2 matches 11 bases. The CDR3 spans 18 residues. The J segment lost 6 bases and the V segment lost 0 bases, leaving 9 bases of the junction unmatched. CDR1 is SNHLY, CDR2 FYNNEI, per germline. The CDR3 DNA sequence: TGTGCCAGCAGTGAAGCTAATCGACTAGCGGGATTATCCGGGGAGCTGTTTTTT. Translation: CASSEANRLAGLSGELFF.

This clonotype was seen repeatedly, ten times or more. The V gene is TRBV15, the J gene TRBJ1-1; D not resolved. The CDR3 has 16 amino acids. CDR1 LNHNV and CDR2 YYDKDF come from the germline V gene (reference sequence). Trimming removed 0 bases at V and 0 bases at J, with 11 bases between. The CDR3 nucleotides are TGTGCCACCAGCAGAGATCTATTAGGGCTGAACACTGAAGCTTTCTTT. This gives the protein CATSRDLLGLNTEAFF.

This chain links TRBV19 with TRBJ2-7, with TRBD1 matching 7 bases. Looked up from germline, CDR1 is LNHDA and CDR2 is SQIVND (reference sequence). Unmatched junction bases numbered 8, after V lost 3 bases and J lost 3 bases. CDR3 length: 15 residues. For the CDR3, the DNA is TGTGCCAGTAGTATCCAACAGGGGATATACTACGAGCAGTACTTC. Residues: CASSIQQGIYYEQYF.

A word on this clonotype: This may arise from a read error, as a much more abundant clone is one base away. The CDR3 sequence: CVSSPSGGRVRELFF. The CDR3 DNA sequence: TGTGTCAGCAGCCCAAGCGGGGGGCGAGTGAGGGAGCTGTTTTTT. V gene TRBV7-6 combines with J gene TRBJ2-2, with 9 bases that match TRBD2. From germline, CDR1 is SGHVS and CDR2 FNYEAQ. The CDR3 has 15 amino acids.

Notes on this clonotype: Germline and junction disagree at one end, which may indicate a read error. The chain joins TRBV19 to TRBJ1-1, with TRBD1 identical over 9 bases. Germline V CDR1 and CDR2: LNHDA, SQIVND (reference sequence). CDR3 length equals 20 residues. This CDR3 is CASRPTGTGTPRRMNTEAFF. DNA of the CDR3: TGTGCCAGTAGGCCTACCGGGACAGGGACCCCTCGGAGAATGAACACTGAGGCTTTCTTT.

This rearrangement joins TRBV15 to TRBJ2-7; 13 bases align to TRBD2. V shed 2 bases and J 5 bases; nucleotides not matched to a gene: 6. The germline V gene has CDR1 LNHNV and CDR2 YYDKDF (reference sequence). The CDR3 has 16 residues. The DNA for the CDR3 is TGTGCCACCAGCAGAAGACTAGCGGGGGGCTCGGACGAGCAGTACTTC. Translation gives CATSRRLAGGSDEQYF.

In this sample, this clonotype turned up many times. J is TRBJ1-2 and V is TRBV20-1, with D hard to call. CDR3 size: 14 residues. V was clipped by 5 bases and J by 4 bases, with 17 bases between them. Germline V gives CDR1 DFQATT, CDR2 SNEGSKA (reference sequence). In nucleotides, the CDR3 is TGCAGTGCTCTAACCGGATTCCGGGTCTATGGCTACACCTTC. It yields the protein CSALTGFRVYGYTF.

This clonotype was counted at least ten times. This chain uses TRBV25-1 with TRBJ1-3; D is uncertain. The germline gives CDR1 MGHDK, CDR2 SYGVNS. The CDR3 extends over 16 amino acids. V gave up 2 bases and J gave up 0 bases, with 11 bases separating them. The CDR3: CASSEDRGYSGNTIYF. CDR3 DNA: TGTGCCAGCAGTGAAGACCGTGGGTACTCTGGAAACACCATATATTTT.

In this sample, this clonotype turned up many times. The chain couples TRBV10-2 to TRBJ1-1, with TRBD1 matching over 7 bases. The ends lost 6 bases at V and 3 bases at J; junction bases unmatched: 10. The CDR3 consists of 15 residues. The germline V gene has CDR1 WSHSY and CDR2 SAAADI. The CDR3 DNA reads TGCGCCAGCAGCTTACAACAGGGGTTCGACACTGAAGCTTTCTTT. Amino acid sequence: CASSLQQGFDTEAFF.

This chain connects TRBV7-9 to TRBJ2-6; 9 bases are a match to TRBD1. V lost 4 bases and J lost 4; bases outside the gene matches: 8. Germline values: CDR1 SEHNR, CDR2 FQNEAQ (reference sequence). This CDR3 is built from 17 residues. The DNA of the CDR3 is TGTGCCAGCAGCTACGGGGACAGGGTTACCGGGGCCAACGTCCTGACTTTC. Its translation is CASSYGDRVTGANVLTF.

This clonotype was detected only a few times. The chain employs TRBV7-3 and TRBJ2-2, with D possibly being TRBD2 (7 bases). Germline-derived CDR1 and CDR2 are SGHTA and FQGTGA. V lost 9 bases to trimming and J lost 3 bases, with 14 bases between them. The CDR3 loop spans 14 amino acids. CDR3 nucleotides: TGTGCCAGTAGCCGGGGGGCCGACACCGGGGAGCTGTTTTTT. It translates to CASSRGADTGELFF.

This clonotype was seen at least ten times. The gene calls are TRBV20-1 and TRBJ1-5; 9 nucleotides line up with TRBD1. V was pared by 3 bases and J by 2 bases, with 5 bases of the junction left unmatched. Germline CDR1 DFQATT, CDR2 SNEGSKA (reference sequence). The CDR3 length is 15 residues. CDR3 coding DNA: TGCAGTGCTAGTACAGGGGGCTTCGGCAATCAGCCCCAGCATTTT. As protein: CSASTGGFGNQPQHF.

The chain combines TRBV7-2 with TRBJ2-1; the D gene is possibly TRBD2 (6 bases). Looked up from germline, CDR1 is SGHTA and CDR2 is FQGNSA. The germline V and J ends were trimmed by 7 bases and 7 bases, with 20 bases remaining between them. The CDR3 totals 15 residues. The CDR3 is CASTPWFGGTNEQFF. The DNA of the CDR3 is TGTGCCAGCACCCCTTGGTTTGGCGGGACGAATGAGCAGTTCTTC.

This clonotype was detected many times. The chain carries TRBV20-1 and TRBJ1-4; D is unresolved. This CDR3 comprises 13 residues. V was clipped by 3 bases and J by 8 bases, with 13 bases between them. Germline values: CDR1 DFQATT, CDR2 SNEGSKA (reference sequence). The DNA of the CDR3 is TGCAGTGCTAGGCCTGGTGTTGGCGAAAAACTGTTTTTT. Its protein product is CSARPGVGEKLFF.

The chain recombines TRBV5-1 with TRBJ1-1; TRBD1 might be the D (6 bases). Trimming took 6 bases from V and 4 from J, leaving 22 bases between them. The CDR3 contains 16 residues. CDR1 SGHRS and CDR2 YFSETQ come from the germline V gene. The CDR3 DNA is TGCGCCAGCACCCTAGCGGGAGGCGGGGACACCACTGAAGCTTTCTTT. This encodes CASTLAGGGDTTEAFF.

Notes on this clonotype: A much larger clone sits a single nucleotide away, making a read error possible. This chain links TRBV12-3 or TRBV12-4 with TRBJ1-6; D is ambiguous. The CDR3 covers 12 residues. The CDR3 spells CASGLDDGALHF. In DNA form, the CDR3 reads TGTGCTAGTGGTTTGGACGACGGGGCCCTCCACTTT.

Note on this clonotype: A much larger clone differs from this one at a single base, so this may be a read error. This chain joins TRBV20-1 and TRBJ2-5; D unresolved. Looked up from germline, CDR1 is DFQATT and CDR2 is SNEGSKA (reference sequence). This CDR3 is built from 13 residues. Trimming removed 1 base at V and 0 bases at J, with 6 bases between. The CDR3, as DNA: TGCAGTGCTAGAGCTGGGTACCAAGAGACCCAGTACTTC. Protein sequence: CSARAGYQETQYF.

In this sample, this clonotype turned up many times. The chain has TRBV7-8 and TRBJ1-1; D ambiguous. V lost 5 bases and J 5 bases, leaving 18 bases between the germline ends. CDR3 length: 15 amino acids. CDR1 and CDR2 (germline): SGHVS, FQNEAQ. This CDR3 reads CASSPDHSSGTEAFF. The CDR3 region has the DNA TGTGCCAGCAGCCCCGACCACAGTTCGGGGACTGAAGCTTTCTTT.